These 11 T cell receptor beta chains were sequenced from one sample in a study of cytomegalovirus exposure and HLA in healthy donors. The PCR ran on 60 Vbeta and 13 Jbeta primers. Measured with immunoSEQ multiplex PCR; TCRdb has only the in-frame clones, and not every one. Of some 76,000 clones listed, around 65% are singletons. The sequencing sample was made of PBMCs. Every receptor here comes from a man in his 60s in good health and CMV-seropositive.

This sequence joins TRBV30 and TRBJ1-2; TRBD1 might be the D (6 bases). Germline V gene lookup returns CDR1 GTSNPN and CDR2 SVGIG (reference sequence). The CDR3 is 14 amino acids. Trimming pared 0 bases from V and 1 base from J, leaving 9 bases between. The CDR3 DNA sequence: TGTGCCTGGAGTGTAGGGGGTCGTAACTATGGCTACACCTTC. This sequence encodes CAWSVGGRNYGYTF.

The V gene is TRBV6-5, the J gene TRBJ1-5, with D hard to call. The CDR3 contains 16 residues. The germline gives CDR1 MNHEY, CDR2 SVGAGI. V lost 0 bases, J lost 0 bases, and 9 bases lay in between. CDR3 bases: TGTGCCAGCAGTTACTCACACCAATATAGCAATCAGCCCCAGCATTTT. Residues: CASSYSHQYSNQPQHF.

The chain carries TRBV6-1 and TRBJ1-2, with D hard to call. V dropped 5 bases and J dropped 3 bases, with 4 bases sitting between them. This CDR3 has 11 residues. Germline-derived CDR1 and CDR2 are MNHNS and SASEGT. CDR3: CASSPDYGYTF. In nucleotides, the CDR3 is TGTGCCAGCAGTCCCGACTATGGCTACACCTTC.

The rearrangement links TRBV5-1 to TRBJ2-7; D might be TRBD2 (6 bases). Germline CDR1 and CDR2: SGHRS and YFSETQ. CDR3 size: 15 residues. V was trimmed by 0 bases and J by 5 bases, leaving 15 bases between them. The CDR3: CASSLVLGLANEQYF. The CDR3 DNA follows: TGCGCCAGCAGCTTGGTCTTAGGGCTAGCGAACGAGCAGTACTTC.

This sequence joins TRBV4-1 and TRBJ2-2; 14 nucleotides agree with TRBD2. The germline CDR1 and CDR2 sequences are MGHRA and YSYEKL. The CDR3 runs 19 residues. Trimming cost V 2 bases and J 6 bases; bases outside gene matches: 11. The CDR3 DNA reads TGCGCCAGCAGCCAACCCCGGGGGACTAGCGGGAGAGTCCCCGGGGAGCTGTTTTTT. Its translation is CASSQPRGTSGRVPGELFF.

This clone was seen only a few times. V gene TRBV15 combines with J gene TRBJ2-7, with TRBD1 as a possible D gene (6 bases). The CDR3 sequence is 14 residues long. Germline V gene sequence: CDR1 LNHNV, CDR2 YYDKDF (reference sequence). V gave up 6 bases and J gave up 2 bases, with 14 bases separating them. CDR3 in amino acids: CATSRSRDTYEQYF. Here the CDR3 DNA reads TGTGCCACCAGTCGTTCCCGGGACACCTACGAGCAGTACTTC.

This clone turned up a few times. The chain uses TRBV9 and TRBJ2-7; 8 bases are shared with TRBD2. In germline, CDR1 is SGDLS, CDR2 YYNGEE. V lost 0 bases, J lost 2 bases, and 4 bases stayed unmatched. This CDR3 is built from 15 residues. CDR3 nucleotides: TGTGCCAGCAGCGTAGCTACGGGAGGGGCCTACGAGCAGTACTTC. Translating it yields CASSVATGGAYEQYF.

This chain links TRBV19 with TRBJ1-1; a possible D gene is TRBD1 (5 bases). The germline V and J ends were trimmed by 6 bases and 1 base, with 12 bases remaining between them. The CDR3 runs to 14 residues. Germline CDR1 and CDR2: LNHDA and SQIVND (reference sequence). CDR3 sequence reads: CASRWGGENTEAFF. The CDR3 bases are TGTGCCAGTAGATGGGGCGGTGAGAACACTGAAGCTTTCTTT.

The chain combines TRBV9 with TRBJ2-3; 14 bases are a match to TRBD2. V gave up 4 bases and J gave up 7 bases; unmatched junction bases: 8. Germline V gene data show CDR1 as SGDLS and CDR2 as YYNGEE. The CDR3 covers 16 residues. The CDR3: CASSSSGTSGRNTQYF. CDR3 DNA: TGTGCCAGCAGCTCATCGGGGACTAGCGGGAGAAATACGCAGTATTTT.

This sequence joins TRBV6-1 and TRBJ1-1; 8 bases are shared with TRBD1. The CDR3 consists of 14 residues. V shed 8 bases and J 5 bases; nucleotides not matched to a gene: 10. CDR1 is MNHNS, CDR2 SASEGT, per germline. In DNA, the CDR3 is TGTGCCAGCGGGCTTTCCACAGGGGGAACTGAAGCTTTCTTT. Residues: CASGLSTGGTEAFF.

J is TRBJ2-7 and V is TRBV7-9; D is unclear. The germline V gene has CDR1 SEHNR and CDR2 FQNEAQ (reference sequence). The CDR3 is made up of 11 amino acids. The V end was cut by 1 base, the J end by 4 bases, with 2 bases between. CDR3 in DNA: TGTGCCAGCAGCTTAGTATACGAGCAGTACTTC. Amino acids: CASSLVYEQYF.